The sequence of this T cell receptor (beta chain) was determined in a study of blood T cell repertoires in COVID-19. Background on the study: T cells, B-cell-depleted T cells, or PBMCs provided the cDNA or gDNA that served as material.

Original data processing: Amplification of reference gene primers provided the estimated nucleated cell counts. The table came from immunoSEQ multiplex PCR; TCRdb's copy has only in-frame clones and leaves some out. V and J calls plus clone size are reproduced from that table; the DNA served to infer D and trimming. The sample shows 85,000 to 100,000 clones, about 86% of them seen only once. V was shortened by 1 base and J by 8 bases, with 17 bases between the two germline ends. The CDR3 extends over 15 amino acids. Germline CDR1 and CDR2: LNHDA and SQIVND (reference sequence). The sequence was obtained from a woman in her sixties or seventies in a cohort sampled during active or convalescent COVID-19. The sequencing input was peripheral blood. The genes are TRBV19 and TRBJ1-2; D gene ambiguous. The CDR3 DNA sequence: TGTGCCAGTAGTATAGTAGGTACAGTTAAGGAAGGCTACACCTTC. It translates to CASSIVGTVKEGYTF.